The 7 T cell receptor beta chains given below trace back to one sample, sequenced in a study of shared clonotypes between healthy human individuals. Assay used: immunoSEQ multiplex PCR; TCRdb lists only in-frame clones, some missing. The table lists roughly 1.5 million clones, around 98% of them singletons. The sequenced sample consisted of naive CD4+ T cells sorted from blood. As for subset: CD45RA+ positively selected. The source is a man in his thirties or forties in good health.

This clone was seen only once. V is TRBV5-1 and J is TRBJ2-2, with D unresolved. CDR1 SGHRS and CDR2 YFSETQ come from the germline V gene. The CDR3 sequence is 15 residues long. The V gene lost 2 bases and the J gene lost 0 bases, with 8 bases spanning the gap. The CDR3 loop is CASSLAASNTGELFF. The CDR3 DNA reads TGCGCCAGCAGCTTAGCAGCCTCGAACACCGGGGAGCTGTTTTTT.

The rearrangement uses TRBV4-3 and TRBJ1-2; a weak D match, TRBD1 (5 bases). The germline CDR1 and CDR2 sequences are LGHNA and YSLEER. V was clipped by 0 bases and J by 3 bases, with 20 bases between them. CDR3 length: 18 amino acids. The CDR3 region has the DNA TGCGCCAGCAGCCAAGATAGGGGAAGGCTGCTCTCCCACTATGGCTACACCTTC. Translation: CASSQDRGRLLSHYGYTF.

The chain carries TRBV19 and TRBJ2-4, with TRBD2 matching 8 bases. Trimming cost V 8 bases and J 7 bases; bases outside gene matches: 10. Germline V gives CDR1 LNHDA, CDR2 SQIVND (reference sequence). The CDR3 length is 14 residues. CDR3 sequence (DNA): TGTGCCAGTCTCCCTAAGCGGGGGAATAACATTCAGTACTTC. Translated, it gives CASLPKRGNNIQYF.

The rearrangement joins TRBV29-1 to TRBJ2-1, with a weak D call TRBD1 (5 bases). V was cut by 1 base and J by 3 bases, with 13 bases left in between. The CDR3 totals 15 residues. From germline, CDR1 is SQVTM and CDR2 ANQGSEA. The CDR3 spells CSVEVKGSGYNEQFF. DNA of the CDR3: TGCAGCGTTGAAGTAAAGGGGTCCGGCTACAATGAGCAGTTCTTC.

This clone is a singleton in its sample. CDR3 nucleotides: TGTGCCATCAGTGCAGGGTATAGCAATCAGCCCCAGCATTTT. Amino acid sequence: CAISAGYSNQPQHF. The chain joins TRBV10-3 to TRBJ1-5; tentative D call: TRBD1 (5 bases). The CDR3 sequence is 14 residues long. CDR1 is ENHRY and CDR2 is SYGVKD in the germline V gene. The ends were cut back, 4 bases at V and 0 bases at J, with 7 bases in the middle.

The chain couples TRBV2 to TRBJ2-3, with a tentative D call TRBD2 (5 bases). Germline assignment: CDR1 SNHLY and CDR2 FYNNEI. The ends were cut back, 3 bases at V and 5 bases at J, with 9 bases in the middle. The CDR3 loop spans 13 amino acids. CDR3 DNA: TGTGCCAGCAGTGACGGGGTCGGAGATACGCAGTATTTT. Residues: CASSDGVGDTQYF.

The V call is TRBV29-1, the J call TRBJ2-2, with no clear D. This CDR3 spans 14 amino acids. CDR1 SQVTM and CDR2 ANQGSEA come from the germline V gene. Trimming removed 7 bases at V and 2 bases at J, with 14 bases between. In nucleotides, the CDR3 is TGCAGCGCCCTAAAACAACGTAACACCGGGGAGCTGTTTTTT. Translating gives CSALKQRNTGELFF.